This paragraph covers one T cell receptor (beta chain) sequence. The data were obtained in a study of blood T cell repertoires in COVID-19. The junction had 14 bases not matched to a gene; V was cut back by 3 bases and J by 4 bases. CDR1 and CDR2 from the germline V gene are SGDLS and YYNGEE. The CDR3 extends over 17 amino acids. Sequenced by immunoSEQ multiplex PCR; TCRdb stores in-frame clones only, minus some. Counted here are some 37,000 clones, 70% to 90% occurring once; the ten biggest clones make up around 20%. The source of this sequence is a man between 45 and 60 years old in a cohort sampled during active COVID-19. The chain has TRBV9 and TRBJ2-5; TRBD2 matches at 8 bases. Sequenced: peripheral blood. CDR3 loop: CASSALKAGVEVETQYF. CDR3 sequence (DNA): TGTGCCAGCAGCGCCCTCAAAGCGGGAGTTGAAGTAGAGACCCAGTACTTC.